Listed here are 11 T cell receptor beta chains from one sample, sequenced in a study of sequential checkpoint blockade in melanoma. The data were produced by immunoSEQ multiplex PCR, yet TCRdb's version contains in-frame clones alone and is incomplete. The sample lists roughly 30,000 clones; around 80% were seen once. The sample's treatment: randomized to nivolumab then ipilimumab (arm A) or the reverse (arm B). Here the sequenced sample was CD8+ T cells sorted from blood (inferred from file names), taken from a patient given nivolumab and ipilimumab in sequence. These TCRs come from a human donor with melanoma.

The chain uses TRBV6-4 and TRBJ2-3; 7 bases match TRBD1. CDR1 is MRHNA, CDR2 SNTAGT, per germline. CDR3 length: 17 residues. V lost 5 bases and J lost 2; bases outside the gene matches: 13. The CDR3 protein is CASSMGQSGSPTDTQYF. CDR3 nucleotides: TGTGCCAGCAGTATGGGACAGTCCGGCTCTCCCACAGATACGCAGTATTTT.

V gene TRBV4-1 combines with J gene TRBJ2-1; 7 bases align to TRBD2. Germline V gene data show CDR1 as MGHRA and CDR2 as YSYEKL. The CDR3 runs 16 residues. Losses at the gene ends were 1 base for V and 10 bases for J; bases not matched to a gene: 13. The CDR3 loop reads CASSQVRAGELREQFF. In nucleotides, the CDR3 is TGCGCCAGCAGCCAAGTTCGGGCGGGGGAGCTTAGAGAGCAGTTCTTC.

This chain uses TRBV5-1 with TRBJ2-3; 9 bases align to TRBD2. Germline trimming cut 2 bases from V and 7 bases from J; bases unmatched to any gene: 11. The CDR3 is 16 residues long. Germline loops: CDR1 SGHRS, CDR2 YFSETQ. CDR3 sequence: CASSFLDGLATNTQYF. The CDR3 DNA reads TGCGCCAGCAGCTTTCTCGATGGACTAGCGACGAATACGCAGTATTTT.

CDR3 nucleotides: TGTGCCAGCATCTACCTAGCGGACCAAGAGACCCAGTACTTC. The encoded protein is CASIYLADQETQYF. The chain is built from TRBV5-6 and TRBJ2-5, with 7 bases identical to TRBD2. The germline CDR1 and CDR2 sequences are SGHDT and YYEEEE. Trimming removed 6 bases from V and 0 bases from J; junction bases left unmatched: 5. This CDR3 has 14 amino acids.

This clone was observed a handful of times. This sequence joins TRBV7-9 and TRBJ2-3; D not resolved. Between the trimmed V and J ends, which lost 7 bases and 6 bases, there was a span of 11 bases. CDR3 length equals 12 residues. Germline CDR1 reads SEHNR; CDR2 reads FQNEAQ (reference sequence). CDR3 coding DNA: TGTGCCAGCAACTCCGCACCCGATACGCAGTATTTT. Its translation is CASNSAPDTQYF.

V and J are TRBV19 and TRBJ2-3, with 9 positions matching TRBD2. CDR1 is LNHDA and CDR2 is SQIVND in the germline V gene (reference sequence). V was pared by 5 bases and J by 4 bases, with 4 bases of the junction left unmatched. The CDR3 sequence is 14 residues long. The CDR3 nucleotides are TGTGCCAGTAGTGATTTAGCGGGGGCAGATACGCAGTATTTT. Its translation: CASSDLAGADTQYF. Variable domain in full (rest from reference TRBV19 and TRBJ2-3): DGGITQSPKYLFRKEGQNVTLSCEQNLNHDAMYWYRQDPGQGLRLIYYSQIVNDFQKGDIAEGYSVSREKKESFPLTVTSAQKNPTAFYLCASSDLAGADTQYFGPGTRLTVL.

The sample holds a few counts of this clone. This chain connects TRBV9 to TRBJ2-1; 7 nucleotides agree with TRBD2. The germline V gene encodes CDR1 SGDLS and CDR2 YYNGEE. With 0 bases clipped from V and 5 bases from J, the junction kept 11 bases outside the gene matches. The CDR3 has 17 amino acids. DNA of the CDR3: TGTGCCAGCAGCGTAGAAGGCTGGGGGGGTCCGAACAATGAGCAGTTCTTC. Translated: CASSVEGWGGPNNEQFF.

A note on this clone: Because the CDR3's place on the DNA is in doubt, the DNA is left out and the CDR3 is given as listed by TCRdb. This chain's CDR3 is CASRNAGAGTYEQYFGGDEQYF. The chain uses TRBV28 and TRBJ2-7; the DNA was not compared with TRBD1, the D call given in the table. Germline loops: CDR1 MDHEN, CDR2 SYDVKM. The CDR3 comprises 22 residues, both ends counted.

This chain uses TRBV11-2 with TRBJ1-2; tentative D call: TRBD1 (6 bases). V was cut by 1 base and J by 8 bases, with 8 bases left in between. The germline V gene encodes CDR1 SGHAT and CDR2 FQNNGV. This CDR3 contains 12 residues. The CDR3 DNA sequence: TGTGCCAGCAGCTTAGTAGGGGGAGGCTACACCTTC. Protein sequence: CASSLVGGGYTF.

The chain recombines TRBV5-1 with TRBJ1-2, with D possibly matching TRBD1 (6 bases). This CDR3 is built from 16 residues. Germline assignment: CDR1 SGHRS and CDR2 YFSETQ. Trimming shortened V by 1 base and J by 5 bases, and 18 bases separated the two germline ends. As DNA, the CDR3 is TGCGCCAGCAGCTTGTACGGGGCAGGGGAAGAATATGGCTACACCTTC. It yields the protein CASSLYGAGEEYGYTF.

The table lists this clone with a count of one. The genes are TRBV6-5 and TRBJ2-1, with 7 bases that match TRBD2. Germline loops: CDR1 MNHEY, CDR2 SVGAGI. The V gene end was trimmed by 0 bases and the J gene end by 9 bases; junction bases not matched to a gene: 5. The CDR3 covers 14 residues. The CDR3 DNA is TGTGCCAGCAGTTACTCGACTAGCTGGGGTGAGCAGTTCTTC. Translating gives CASSYSTSWGEQFF.